This T cell receptor (beta chain) was found in a study of blood T cells in healthy people across ages. The CDR3 totals 15 residues. V was shortened by 3 bases and J by 11 bases, with 22 bases between the two germline ends. Using a J-beta primer mix together with a sample-barcoded 5' primer, a second PCR was run for about 6 to 12 cycles. TCRdb called the 5' RACE reads again in MiXCR, with one record for every CDR3 protein. This table has 650,000 to 1,000,000 distinct CDR3 sequences, 35% to 40% appearing once. The TCR originated in a man in his late teens or twenties in good health. The rearrangement links TRBV12-3 or TRBV12-4 to TRBJ2-5, with D possibly being TRBD2 (6 bases). The material sequenced was blood. DNA of the CDR3: TGTGCCAGCAGTTTGGTGAGGGACTTTATGAATAAGCAGTACTTC. Translated, it gives CASSLVRDFMNKQYF.